A single sample is the source of the 7 T cell receptor beta chains below, sequenced in a study of beta chain features in type 1 diabetes. Expressed TCRB transcripts were sequenced because the entire RNA isolate underwent reverse transcription. Assay: immunoSEQ multiplex PCR; the TCRdb copy retains only in-frame clones and omits some. The data show 200,000 to 250,000 clones, roughly 10% seen once. Sequenced material: central memory CD4+ T cells from blood. These receptors all come from a man aged 18-30 years in good health.

The J gene is TRBJ2-5, the V gene TRBV2, with D uncertain. The ends were cut back, 6 bases at V and 5 bases at J, with 16 bases in the middle. From germline, CDR1 is SNHLY and CDR2 FYNNEI. CDR3 length equals 14 residues. The CDR3 DNA is TGTGCCAGCAGCGTGGACCGTTCCGGGGAGACCCAGTACTTC. It yields the protein CASSVDRSGETQYF.

This chain joins TRBV29-1 and TRBJ1-1; D ambiguous. The germline gives CDR1 SQVTM, CDR2 ANQGSEA. The CDR3 is 14 residues long. V shed 1 base and J shed 5 bases, with 14 bases lying between them. CDR3 in amino acids: CSVEVRSKGTEAFF. CDR3 nucleotides: TGCAGCGTTGAAGTCCGGTCAAAGGGTACTGAAGCTTTCTTT.

V gene TRBV30 combines with J gene TRBJ1-1; 7 bases map to TRBD1. V shed 3 bases and J 5 bases; nucleotides not matched to a gene: 9. CDR1 GTSNPN and CDR2 SVGIG come from the germline V gene (reference sequence). CDR3 length: 14 amino acids. The CDR3 spells CAWRGLTGFTEAFF. CDR3 nucleotide sequence: TGTGCCTGGAGGGGTTTGACAGGGTTTACTGAAGCTTTCTTT.

This clone was found many times. Other nucleotide sequences from this sample produce the same CDR3. The CDR3 reads CASGSRSAFEETQYF. Written as DNA, the CDR3 is TGTGCCAGCGGATCTAGGAGCGCCTTCGAGGAGACCCAGTACTTC. The V call is TRBV28, the J call TRBJ2-5; D not resolved. This CDR3 spans 15 amino acids. The V gene lost 8 bases and the J gene lost 5 bases, with 21 bases spanning the gap. Germline CDR1 MDHEN, CDR2 SYDVKM. Variable domain in full (rest from reference TRBV28 and TRBJ2-5): DVKVTQSSRYLVKRTGEKVFLECVQDMDHENMFWYRQDPGLGLRLIYFSYDVKMKEKGDIPEGYSVSREKKERFSLILESASTNQTSMYLCASGSRSAFEETQYFGPGTRLLVL.

Only a few counts were recorded for this clone. The chain joins TRBV5-1 to TRBJ2-3; 11 bases match TRBD2. Losses at the gene ends were 3 bases for V and 4 bases for J; bases not matched to a gene: 10. The CDR3 loop spans 17 amino acids. The V gene's germline CDR1 is SGHRS and CDR2 YFSETQ. The CDR3 loop reads CASSSRLAGRVPDTQYF. In nucleotides, the CDR3 is TGCGCCAGCAGCTCACGACTAGCGGGAAGGGTCCCAGATACGCAGTATTTT.

This clone was counted only a few times. CDR3 sequence: CATSRGGDSVEQYF. The DNA of the CDR3 is TGTGCCACCAGCAGAGGCGGGGATTCGGTCGAGCAGTACTTC. The rearrangement joins TRBV15 to TRBJ2-7; possibly TRBD2 for D (6 bases). V was shortened by 1 base and J by 6 bases, with 13 bases between the two germline ends. The CDR3 runs 14 residues. CDR1 LNHNV and CDR2 YYDKDF come from the germline V gene (reference sequence).

For this clone: The same CDR3 can be traced to other DNA sequences in this sample. This chain joins TRBV6-6 and TRBJ1-1; TRBD1 is a possible D gene (5 bases). Germline CDR1 and CDR2: MNHNY and SVGAGI (reference sequence). This CDR3 comprises 11 residues. V dropped 5 bases and J dropped 7 bases, with 8 bases sitting between them. CDR3 nucleotide sequence: TGTGCCAGCAGTGGGAGGGGTGAAGCTTTCTTT. It translates to CASSGRGEAFF.